The 11 T cell receptor beta chains given below trace back to one sample, sequenced in a study of blood T cell repertoires in COVID-19. Produced via immunoSEQ multiplex PCR; TCRdb's table is partial and in-frame only. The table lists around 300,000 clones, 87% of them singletons. Sequenced input: PBMCs or T cells enriched from blood (not recorded which). These receptors all come from a woman aged 40 to 55 who had recovered from COVID-19.

J is TRBJ2-5 and V is TRBV12-3 or TRBV12-4, with a possible D match to TRBD1 (5 bases). V lost 6 bases and J lost 3, with 11 bases in between. The CDR3 loop spans 13 amino acids. The chain's CDR3 is CASSLRGKETQYF. The CDR3 DNA is TGTGCCAGCAGCCTAAGGGGAAAAGAGACCCAGTACTTC.

The count of this clone is one. The chain joins TRBV28 to TRBJ2-7; maybe TRBD2 (5 bases). V lost 5 bases and J 0 bases, leaving 14 bases between the germline ends. Germline CDR1 and CDR2: MDHEN and SYDVKM. The CDR3 is made up of 15 amino acids. CDR3 region: CASSTLAQSSYEQYF. The CDR3 bases are TGTGCCAGCAGTACTCTAGCACAAAGCTCCTACGAGCAGTACTTC.

This chain uses TRBV7-6 with TRBJ2-7; possibly TRBD1 for D (5 bases). Trimming took off 3 bases at V and 6 bases at J, with 18 bases between the two ends. The CDR3 has 15 residues. Germline V gives CDR1 SGHVS, CDR2 FNYEAQ. Here the CDR3 reads CASSFGPSGSGEQYF. The CDR3 DNA reads as TGTGCCAGCAGCTTTGGGCCTTCAGGGTCCGGCGAGCAGTACTTC.

With respect to this clone: This sample includes further DNA sequences coding for the same CDR3. The chain carries TRBV7-2 and TRBJ2-5; 11 nucleotides agree with TRBD2. The CDR3 has 15 amino acids. Germline V lookup: CDR1 SGHTA, CDR2 FQGNSA. With V trimmed by 1 base and J by 2 bases, 0 bases remained unmatched. CDR3 DNA sequence: TGTGCCAGCAGCTTAGTAGCGGGAGGGCAAGAGACCCAGTACTTC. Amino acid sequence: CASSLVAGGQETQYF.

The J gene is TRBJ2-7, the V gene TRBV7-8; a possible D gene is TRBD2 (5 bases). Trimming removed 1 base at V and 7 bases at J, with 23 bases between. Germline V CDR1 and CDR2: SGHVS, FQNEAQ. The CDR3 extends over 17 amino acids. DNA of the CDR3: TGTGCCAGCAGCTTAGACCCCCGGGGTGGGAGTCCGGGAGAGCAGTACTTC. It codes for CASSLDPRGGSPGEQYF.

The chain carries TRBV5-1 and TRBJ2-2; 8 bases agree with TRBD2. The CDR3 has 18 residues. V was clipped by 0 bases and J by 5 bases; unmatched bases: 12. Germline V gene lookup returns CDR1 SGHRS and CDR2 YFSETQ. The CDR3, as DNA: TGCGCCAGCAGCTTGGGGTCAGGGACTAGGTCTGAAACCGGGGAGCTGTTTTTT. Translation: CASSLGSGTRSETGELFF.

This rearrangement joins TRBV19 to TRBJ2-2; D remains ambiguous. This CDR3 region has 13 residues. Per germline, CDR1 LNHDA and CDR2 SQIVND (reference sequence). V was clipped by 5 bases and J by 2 bases, with 6 bases between them. The CDR3 bases are TGTGCCAGTAGTTTGACTAACACCGGGGAGCTGTTTTTT. Residues: CASSLTNTGELFF.

The rearrangement links TRBV7-2 to TRBJ2-7; the D is unclear. The V gene lost 1 base and the J gene lost 6 bases, with 10 bases spanning the gap. Germline V CDR1 and CDR2: SGHTA, FQGNSA. The CDR3 is 13 residues long. The DNA of the CDR3 is TGTGCCAGCAGCTTAGGGCTAGTTGGCGAGCAGTACTTC. Translation: CASSLGLVGEQYF.

The genes are TRBV5-1 and TRBJ1-2, with a tentative D call TRBD1 (6 bases). This CDR3 comprises 15 residues. The germline gives CDR1 SGHRS, CDR2 YFSETQ. With 4 bases removed from V and 2 bases from J, the gap between germline ends came to 15 bases. The CDR3, as DNA: TGCGCCAGCAGCCCGGGAGGGGGGAACAACTATGGCTACACCTTC. It is translated as CASSPGGGNNYGYTF.

The chain uses TRBV7-2 and TRBJ2-5; 8 bases line up with TRBD2. Trimming removed 1 base from V and 5 bases from J; junction bases left unmatched: 3. The CDR3 is made up of 14 amino acids. CDR1 SGHTA and CDR2 FQGNSA come from the germline V gene. The CDR3 here is CASSLETSVETQYF. As DNA, the CDR3 is TGTGCCAGCAGCTTAGAGACTAGCGTGGAGACCCAGTACTTC.

The V call is TRBV7-8, the J call TRBJ2-7; 9 nucleotides line up with TRBD1. V was pared by 0 bases and J by 2 bases, with 5 bases of the junction left unmatched. The CDR3 has 16 amino acids. Germline values: CDR1 SGHVS, CDR2 FQNEAQ. In nucleotides, the CDR3 is TGTGCCAGCAGCTTAGCGAGAGGGACAGGGACCTACGAGCAGTACTTC. It encodes CASSLARGTGTYEQYF.